The clone carrying this TCR beta chain was seen at least ten times. What it recognizes is unknown. Every patient underwent thyroid surgery untreated. The data belong to a study of metastatic and nonmetastatic thyroid tumors. Study-wide context: For malignant and benign thyroid patients, tumor or nodule tissue and blood were the sources whose repertoires were compared. Whole-study findings and limits: Malignant thyroid tumors reportedly had TCR beta diversity that was significantly higher than in benign nodules, in blood and tumor.

Germline CDR1 KGHDR, CDR2 SFDVKD. This CDR3 comprises 12 residues. The V end lost 12 bases, the J end lost 3 bases, and 14 bases lay between the germline ends. As handled by the study authors: Clinicopathological groups supplied CDR3 differences that were used to build a distant-metastasis classifier for papillary thyroid cancer. From the PCR reads, TCRdb re-called clones with MiXCR. The V and J calls follow TCRdb's processing rather than the paper's. This table holds about 90,000 clones, about 9.1% found once. The origin of this receptor is a female donor with papillary thyroid cancer or a benign thyroid nodule (not recorded which). Some clones in this sample may be carry-over from other donors' samples. The chain links TRBV24-1 to TRBJ2-7; D not resolved. Sequencing used blood. CDR3 nucleotide sequence: TGTGCCCCAATCCCCAAAGACTACGAGCAGTACTTC. Translated, it gives CAPIPKDYEQYF.